The clone carrying this T cell receptor (beta chain) has just one count. What it binds is unknown. CDR1 LGHNA and CDR2 YNFKEQ come from the germline V gene. This CDR3 has 16 amino acids. Losses at the gene ends were 4 bases for V and 7 bases for J; bases not matched to a gene: 13. The data were taken from a study of cytomegalovirus exposure and HLA in healthy donors. Overall study findings and caveats: Most observed TCR sequences were rare, whereas some public TCRs were detected in many donors. Diagnosis of cytomegalovirus status made by the classifier reportedly showed high specificity and sensitivity.

Generated by immunoSEQ multiplex PCR, the TCRdb table keeps only in-frame clones and is missing some. The table shows under 250,000 clones, with around four fifths occurring only once. The TCR was taken from a woman aged 18-29 years in good health and CMV-seronegative. The V and J genes are TRBV4-2 and TRBJ2-7, with TRBD2 matching 10 bases. Sequenced sample: PBMCs. The CDR3: CASSLLLAGDPLEQYF. The CDR3 nucleotides are TGTGCCAGCAGCCTCCTTCTAGCGGGGGACCCCTTGGAGCAGTACTTC.